This T cell receptor beta chain was retrieved from a study of a mutant IDH1 vaccine in newly diagnosed glioma. Sequencing was performed with immunoSEQ multiplex PCR; in TCRdb, only in-frame clones are kept and a portion is missing. The profile covers tens of thousands of clones, with roughly four fifths appearing a single time and 4.5% to 5% taken by the ten largest. Germline V gene sequence: CDR1 SGHRS, CDR2 YFSETQ. Germline trimming cut 2 bases from V and 4 bases from J; bases unmatched to any gene: 5. This CDR3 is 15 amino acids long. Time point in this sample: week 35, safety follow-up. Vaccination used 300 ug of mutant IDH1 20-mer peptide per dose, with topical imiquimod. Details on this clone: Its antigen is still unknown.

The receptor's source is a man in his forties or fifties with glioma. The specimen was PBMCs, collected from a glioma patient whose treatment included an IDH1 peptide vaccine. The gene calls are TRBV5-1 and TRBJ2-5; TRBD2 matches 10 bases. CDR3 DNA: TGCGCCAGCAGCTTACGAGCGGGGGGGGGAGAGACCCAGTACTTC. It codes for CASSLRAGGGETQYF.